One sample yielded the 7 T cell receptor beta chains listed below, sequenced in a study of cytomegalovirus exposure and HLA in healthy donors. PCR employed 60 Vbeta and 13 Jbeta primers. The repertoire was sequenced with immunoSEQ multiplex PCR; TCRdb's copy has only in-frame clones and lacks some. The table shows over 150,000 clones, with over 65% occurring only once. Sequenced input: PBMCs. The receptors were sampled from a woman aged 35 to 49 in good health and CMV-seropositive.

J is TRBJ2-3 and V is TRBV19; possibly TRBD2 for D (5 bases). This CDR3 region has 13 residues. The germline gives CDR1 LNHDA, CDR2 SQIVND (reference sequence). Between the trimmed V and J ends, which lost 8 bases and 0 bases, there was a span of 9 bases. The CDR3 bases are TGTGCCAGTCTACGGGATAGCACAGATACGCAGTATTTT. Its translation: CASLRDSTDTQYF.

The rearrangement links TRBV6-5 to TRBJ2-7, with TRBD2 matching 9 bases. CDR1 and CDR2 from the germline V gene are MNHEY and SVGAGI. Germline trimming cut 5 bases from V and 1 base from J; bases unmatched to any gene: 3. CDR3 length: 14 amino acids. The CDR3 is CASSESGGSYEQYF. CDR3 bases: TGTGCCAGCAGTGAGAGCGGGGGGTCCTACGAGCAGTACTTC.

The chain uses TRBV7-2 and TRBJ1-3, with D unresolved. The germline V gene has CDR1 SGHTA and CDR2 FQGNSA. V was cut by 1 base and J by 3 bases, with 4 bases left in between. The CDR3 runs 13 residues. CDR3 DNA: TGTGCCAGCAGCTTAGATAATGGAAACACCATATATTTT. This translates into CASSLDNGNTIYF. The full variable domain, completed using reference TRBV7-2 and TRBJ1-3, is GAGVSQSPSNKVTEKGKDVELRCDPISGHTALYWYRQSLGQGLEFLIYFQGNSAPDKSGLPSDRFSAERTGGSVSTLTIQRTQQEDSAVYLCASSLDNGNTIYFGEGSWLTVV.

This chain connects TRBV27 to TRBJ2-7; no clear D gene. The CDR3 spans 13 residues. The V gene lost 5 bases and the J gene lost 0 bases, with 8 bases spanning the gap. Germline CDR1 and CDR2: MNHEY and SMNVEV (reference sequence). The CDR3 nucleotides read TGTGCCAGCAGTGAGTGGGCCTCCTACGAGCAGTACTTC. Translated: CASSEWASYEQYF.

Regarding this clone: The junction departs from the called germline gene at one end, perhaps through a read error. This rearrangement joins TRBV15 to TRBJ1-4; D unclear. Germline CDR1 is LNHNV and CDR2 is YYDKDF (reference sequence). There are 13 residues in the CDR3. In DNA, the CDR3 is TGTGCCACCAGCAGAGTTCCTAATGAGAAACTGTTTTTT. Encoded protein: CATSRVPNEKLFF.

The table lists this clone with a few counts. The chain uses TRBV19 and TRBJ2-7; 9 nucleotides agree with TRBD1. Trimming took 6 bases from V and 0 from J; bases not matched to a gene: 9. The germline V gene has CDR1 LNHDA and CDR2 SQIVND (reference sequence). The CDR3 covers 16 residues. CDR3 in amino acids: CASRTSGGQGSYEQYF. DNA of the CDR3: TGTGCCAGTAGAACCTCAGGGGGACAGGGCTCCTACGAGCAGTACTTC.

This rearrangement joins TRBV28 to TRBJ2-1; 10 bases align to TRBD1. The CDR3 is 13 residues long. The trim removed 6 bases at V and 9 bases at J, leaving 5 bases unmatched. CDR1 MDHEN and CDR2 SYDVKM come from the germline V gene. The CDR3 region is CASRRQGASEQFF. The CDR3 nucleotides are TGTGCCAGCAGGAGACAGGGGGCAAGTGAGCAGTTCTTC.